The 20 T cell receptor beta chains presented below share a single source sample, sequenced in a study of blood T cell repertoires in COVID-19. Profiled with immunoSEQ multiplex PCR; TCRdb holds only in-frame clones, not every one. The sample comprises 200,000 to 250,000 clones, about 83% of which are singletons, and about 4% rests with the top ten. Sequences were obtained from peripheral blood. All receptors come from a man aged 50 or older with acute or convalescent COVID-19.

The genes are TRBV28 and TRBJ1-2; possibly TRBD1 for D (5 bases). Germline-derived CDR1 and CDR2 are MDHEN and SYDVKM. Trimming removed 8 bases from V and 4 bases from J, with 17 bases in between. This CDR3 has 14 amino acids. CDR3 sequence reads: CASQGDPTFYGYTF. Here the CDR3 DNA reads TGTGCCAGCCAAGGGGATCCTACCTTCTATGGCTACACCTTC.

Points on this clone: Different DNA sequences within this sample yield the same CDR3. This rearrangement joins TRBV13 to TRBJ2-3, with TRBD2 matching over 10 bases. This CDR3 contains 14 residues. Germline V gene data show CDR1 as PRHDT and CDR2 as FYEKMQ (reference sequence). V was pared by 6 bases and J by 6 bases, with 6 bases of the junction left unmatched. This chain's CDR3 is CASSERGGTDTQYF. The CDR3 nucleotides read TGTGCCAGCAGTGAGCGGGGGGGGACGGATACGCAGTATTTT.

The chain is built from TRBV6-5 and TRBJ1-3; TRBD1 aligns across 8 bases. The length of the CDR3 is 16 residues. Losses at the gene ends were 3 bases for V and 0 bases for J; bases not matched to a gene: 4. In germline, CDR1 is MNHEY, CDR2 SVGAGI. This CDR3 reads CASSYTTGASGNTIYF. CDR3 bases: TGTGCCAGCAGTTATACGACAGGGGCCTCTGGAAACACCATATATTTT.

V usage is TRBV5-6 and J usage is TRBJ2-7; 8 bases line up with TRBD1. Looked up from germline, CDR1 is SGHDT and CDR2 is YYEEEE. The CDR3 runs 14 residues. Germline trimming cut 4 bases from V and 4 bases from J; bases unmatched to any gene: 7. This CDR3 reads CASSQGQEEYEQYF. The CDR3 DNA sequence: TGTGCCAGCAGCCAGGGACAGGAGGAATACGAGCAGTACTTC.

The rearrangement joins TRBV5-6 to TRBJ2-3, with TRBD1 identical over 9 bases. The germline V gene has CDR1 SGHDT and CDR2 YYEEEE. J lost 6 bases, V lost 3 bases, and 5 bases had no gene match. The CDR3 is 14 residues long. In nucleotides, the CDR3 is TGTGCCAGCAGCTGGGGGACAGGGACGGATACGCAGTATTTT. Protein product: CASSWGTGTDTQYF.

The chain carries TRBV11-2 and TRBJ1-3; tentatively, D is TRBD1 (6 bases). Germline V gene data show CDR1 as SGHAT and CDR2 as FQNNGV. The V gene lost 0 bases and the J gene lost 8 bases, with 20 bases spanning the gap. This CDR3 has 17 amino acids. CDR3: CASSLDPTGNRGDTIYF. The CDR3 region has the DNA TGTGCCAGCAGCTTAGACCCTACAGGGAACAGAGGAGACACCATATATTTT.

This clone was picked up a small number of times. The J gene is TRBJ2-7, the V gene TRBV28, with D tentatively TRBD2 (6 bases). Between the trimmed V and J ends, which lost 5 bases and 3 bases, there was a span of 14 bases. The CDR3 extends over 14 amino acids. The germline V gene has CDR1 MDHEN and CDR2 SYDVKM. CDR3 loop: CASSPGGTFYEQYF. The CDR3 nucleotides read TGTGCCAGCAGTCCCGGGGGTACCTTCTACGAGCAGTACTTC.

This clone has more than one count but fewer than ten. The chain uses TRBV21-1 and TRBJ2-2; the D call of TRBD2 is as the table states it, not checked on the DNA. TRBV21-1 is a recognized pseudogene. This CDR3 comprises 19 residues. The CDR3 sequence is CASSKGGLAGGPYPGELFF. In DNA, the CDR3 is TGTGCCAGCAGCAAAGGGGGACTAGCGGGAGGCCCGTACCCCGGGGAGCTGTTTTTT.

This clone was recorded only once. Germline is not matched at one junction end, which may reflect a read error. V gene TRBV6-2 or TRBV6-3 combines with J gene TRBJ2-7, with D tentatively TRBD2 (5 bases). Per the germline V gene, CDR1 is MNHEY and CDR2 is SVGEGT. The CDR3 has 15 amino acids. CDR3 coding DNA: TGTGCGAGCAGACCTTGGCGGGCCTCCTCCTACGAGCAGTACTTC. It is translated as CASRPWRASSYEQYF.

The gene calls are TRBV10-2 and TRBJ1-2, with no clear D. This CDR3 spans 16 amino acids. The germline V gene encodes CDR1 WSHSY and CDR2 SAAADI. Trimming took 3 bases from V and 3 from J, leaving 17 bases between them. The CDR3 spells CASSDGRATDYYGYTF. The CDR3 DNA reads TGCGCCAGCAGTGACGGCAGAGCTACTGACTACTATGGCTACACCTTC.

This chain joins TRBV5-4 and TRBJ2-1, with TRBD2 matching 7 bases. The junction had 4 bases not matched to a gene; V was cut back by 4 bases and J by 0 bases. The CDR3 sequence is 15 residues long. The germline CDR1 and CDR2 sequences are SGHNT and YYREEE (reference sequence). The chain's CDR3 is CASSRAGNSYNEQFF. The CDR3 region has the DNA TGTGCCAGCAGCCGAGCGGGGAACTCCTACAATGAGCAGTTCTTC. Full variable domain (remainder filled in from reference TRBV5-4 and TRBJ2-1): ETGVTQSPTHLIKTRGQQVTLRCSSQSGHNTVSWYQQALGQGPQFIFQYYREEENGRGNFPPRFSGLQFPNYSSELNVNALELDDSALYLCASSRAGNSYNEQFFGPGTRLTVL.

The chain carries TRBV6-1 and TRBJ2-5, with D possibly being TRBD1 (6 bases). V gave up 3 bases and J gave up 5 bases, with 19 bases separating them. The CDR3 contains 16 residues. Looked up from germline, CDR1 is MNHNS and CDR2 is SASEGT. CDR3 DNA: TGTGCCAGCAGTGACACGTTACAGGGAACAAGGGAGACCCAGTACTTC. Protein: CASSDTLQGTRETQYF.

The chain has TRBV11-2 and TRBJ2-1, with a weak D call TRBD2 (6 bases). Germline assignment: CDR1 SGHAT and CDR2 FQNNGV. V gave up 1 base and J gave up 4 bases, with 14 bases separating them. CDR3 size: 16 residues. Written as DNA, the CDR3 is TGTGCCAGCAGCTTAGTGGGCGGGATGCCTTACAATGAGCAGTTCTTC. Protein sequence: CASSLVGGMPYNEQFF. Combining the CDR3 with reference TRBV11-2 and TRBJ2-1 gives the whole variable domain EAGVAQSPRYKIIEKRQSVAFWCNPISGHATLYWYQQILGQGPKLLIQFQNNGVVDDSQLPKDRFSAERLKGVDSTLKIQPAKLEDSAVYLCASSLVGGMPYNEQFFGPGTRLTVL.

The rearrangement uses TRBV5-1 and TRBJ2-2, with D tentatively TRBD1 (5 bases). V lost 4 bases, J lost 6 bases, and 10 bases lay in between. CDR3 length equals 13 residues. The germline V gene encodes CDR1 SGHRS and CDR2 YFSETQ. The CDR3 coding sequence is TGCGCCAGCAGCCTCCAGGGATCCGGGGAGCTGTTTTTT. This gives the protein CASSLQGSGELFF.

The chain uses TRBV5-1 and TRBJ1-1, with unresolved D. The V end lost 7 bases, the J end lost 0 bases, and 7 bases lay between the germline ends. The CDR3 is made up of 12 amino acids. Germline V gene data show CDR1 as SGHRS and CDR2 as YFSETQ. The CDR3 DNA reads TGCGCCAGCTTCGGGATGAACACTGAAGCTTTCTTT. Protein sequence: CASFGMNTEAFF. Based on the CDR3 plus reference TRBV5-1 and TRBJ1-1, the full variable domain is KAGVTQTPRYLIKTRGQQVTLSCSPISGHRSVSWYQQTPGQGLQFLFEYFSETQRNKGNFPGRFSGRQFSNSRSEMNVSTLELGDSALYLCASFGMNTEAFFGQGTRLTVV.

There are a few counts of this clone. The chain joins TRBV27 to TRBJ1-1; D is perhaps TRBD1 (5 bases). The germline V gene encodes CDR1 MNHEY and CDR2 SMNVEV (reference sequence). This CDR3 spans 15 amino acids. Trimming took 0 bases from V and 2 from J, leaving 10 bases between them. This CDR3 reads CASSLSVQGNTEAFF. CDR3 nucleotides: TGTGCCAGCAGTTTATCGGTTCAGGGAAACACTGAAGCTTTCTTT.

The V and J genes are TRBV11-1 and TRBJ2-3; possibly TRBD2 for D (6 bases). CDR1 and CDR2 (germline): SGHAT, FQDESV (reference sequence). The CDR3 runs to 15 residues. V dropped 5 bases and J dropped 4 bases, with 16 bases sitting between them. The DNA for the CDR3 is TGTGCCAGCAGCCCCAGACTAGAAAGGGCAGATACGCAGTATTTT. This encodes CASSPRLERADTQYF.

The J gene is TRBJ1-5, the V gene TRBV9; TRBD1 might be the D (5 bases). V lost 4 bases and J lost 2, with 13 bases in between. The CDR3 length is 15 residues. CDR1 and CDR2 (germline): SGDLS, YYNGEE. The CDR3 sequence is CASSPSGGGNQPQHF. CDR3 coding DNA: TGTGCCAGCAGCCCTTCCGGGGGTGGCAATCAGCCCCAGCATTTT.

The chain uses TRBV28 and TRBJ1-5; 9 bases line up with TRBD1. The junction had 3 bases not matched to a gene; V was cut back by 1 base and J by 2 bases. In germline, CDR1 is MDHEN, CDR2 SYDVKM. The CDR3 totals 16 residues. Here the CDR3 reads CASSLLTGGGNQPQHF. CDR3 nucleotides: TGTGCCAGCAGTTTATTGACAGGGGGAGGCAATCAGCCCCAGCATTTT. The entire variable domain, with the rest obtained from reference TRBV28 and TRBJ1-5, is as follows: DVKVTQSSRYLVKRTGEKVFLECVQDMDHENMFWYRQDPGLGLRLIYFSYDVKMKEKGDIPEGYSVSREKKERFSLILESASTNQTSMYLCASSLLTGGGNQPQHFGDGTRLSIL.

The V and J genes are TRBV7-8 and TRBJ1-5; 9 nucleotides match TRBD1. Germline CDR1 reads SGHVS; CDR2 reads FQNEAQ. CDR3 length: 18 amino acids. Unmatched junction bases numbered 7, after V lost 0 bases and J lost 1 base. This chain's CDR3 is CASSLALQGALSNQPQHF. The CDR3 nucleotides are TGTGCCAGCAGCTTAGCCTTACAGGGGGCCTTAAGCAATCAGCCCCAGCATTTT. Full variable domain (outside the CDR3, taken from reference TRBV7-8 and TRBJ1-5): GAGVSQSPRYKVAKRGQDVALRCDPISGHVSLFWYQQALGQGPEFLTYFQNEAQLDKSGLPSDRFFAERPEGSVSTLKIQRTQQEDSAVYLCASSLALQGALSNQPQHFGDGTRLSIL.